These 22 T cell receptor beta chains were all obtained from the same sample, sequenced in a study of blood T cells in healthy people across ages. Using a J-beta primer mix together with a sample-barcoded 5' primer, a second PCR was run for about 6 to 12 cycles. TCRdb re-called the 5' RACE reads with MiXCR, one entry per CDR3 protein. The table includes some 1.5 million distinct CDR3 sequences, under 55% detected once. The sample comprised blood. Every receptor here comes from a woman aged 18-29 years in good health.

The V and J genes are TRBV9 and TRBJ1-2, with D perhaps matching TRBD1 (5 bases). This CDR3 is 14 amino acids long. Deletions cut 0 bases from V and 9 bases from J, with 15 bases between. CDR1 and CDR2 from the germline V gene are SGDLS and YYNGEE. The CDR3 DNA follows: TGTGCCAGCAGCGTAGACTCCGGGGGAGAAAGCTACACCTTC. As protein: CASSVDSGGESYTF.

The table lists this clonotype with a count of one. This chain links TRBV6-2 or TRBV6-3 with TRBJ2-2; possibly TRBD1 for D (6 bases). The V gene's germline CDR1 is MNHEY and CDR2 SVGEGT. This CDR3 spans 18 amino acids. Trimming cost V 6 bases and J 3 bases, with 23 bases left between them. CDR3 bases: TGTGCCAGCAGACATAACGCCCTCCGGGACATGGACACCGGGGAGCTGTTTTTT. Its translation is CASRHNALRDMDTGELFF.

This clonotype was seen more than once but under ten times. The chain joins TRBV25-1 to TRBJ1-5; D possibly corresponds to TRBD1 (6 bases). V shed 6 bases and J shed 1 base, with 16 bases lying between them. Germline lookup yields CDR1 MGHDK and CDR2 SYGVNS. The CDR3 is made up of 16 amino acids. This chain's CDR3 is CASSDRRYHSNQPQHF. In nucleotides, the CDR3 is TGTGCCAGCAGCGACAGGCGATACCACAGCAATCAGCCCCAGCATTTT. Combining the CDR3 with reference TRBV25-1 and TRBJ1-5 gives the whole variable domain EADIYQTPRYLVIGTGKKITLECSQTMGHDKMYWYQQDPGMELHLIHYSYGVNSTEKGDLSSESTVSRIRTEHFPLTLESARPSHTSQYLCASSDRRYHSNQPQHFGDGTRLSIL.

The chain combines TRBV20-1 with TRBJ1-4, with 7 bases fitting TRBD1. The CDR3 loop spans 15 amino acids. V was clipped by 6 bases and J by 5 bases; unmatched bases: 12. CDR1 and CDR2 (germline): DFQATT, SNEGSKA (reference sequence). In DNA, the CDR3 is TGCAGTGCCCAGGGGGGGCGCAGGATAAATGAAAAACTGTTTTTT. Amino acid sequence: CSAQGGRRINEKLFF.

This clonotype occurred a few times. The chain carries TRBV4-1 and TRBJ1-1; 7 bases line up with TRBD1. The junction had 8 bases not matched to a gene; V was cut back by 4 bases and J by 0 bases. The germline V gene has CDR1 MGHRA and CDR2 YSYEKL. This CDR3 is built from 16 residues. In DNA, the CDR3 is TGCGCCAGCAGCCCTGGCGGGACAGCCATGAACACTGAAGCTTTCTTT. Translated: CASSPGGTAMNTEAFF.

This clonotype has only a few counts. This chain links TRBV30 with TRBJ2-4; TRBD1 might be the D (6 bases). V lost 6 bases to trimming and J lost 8 bases, with 20 bases between them. Germline lookup yields CDR1 GTSNPN and CDR2 SVGIG (reference sequence). The CDR3 is 14 amino acids. CDR3 DNA: TGTGCCTGTCCAGGGGTAAATCGAAGGGACATTCAGTACTTC. Its translation: CACPGVNRRDIQYF.

The chain carries TRBV7-9 and TRBJ1-1; D might be TRBD1 (6 bases). Germline loops: CDR1 SEHNR, CDR2 FQNEAQ (reference sequence). V was trimmed by 7 bases and J by 8 bases, leaving 17 bases between them. The CDR3 totals 13 residues. The CDR3 is CASTWGTGTEAFF. The CDR3 bases are TGTGCCAGCACCTGGGGCACCGGGACAGAAGCTTTCTTT. The full variable domain, in which reference TRBV7-9 and TRBJ1-1 provide the parts outside the CDR3, is DTGVSQNPRHKITKRGQNVTFRCDPISEHNRLYWYRQTLGQGPEFLTYFQNEAQLEKSRLLSDRFSAERPKGSFSTLEIQRTEQGDSAMYLCASTWGTGTEAFFGQGTRLTVV.

This clonotype was counted many times. The chain has TRBV27 and TRBJ1-2, with TRBD1 identical over 7 bases. The germline gives CDR1 MNHEY, CDR2 SMNVEV (reference sequence). After removal of 6 bases from V and 4 bases from J, the junction contained 5 bases not matched to a gene. There are 13 residues in the CDR3. Here the CDR3 DNA reads TGTGCCAGCAGCATCAGGGGGACCTATGGCTACACCTTC. This gives the protein CASSIRGTYGYTF.

Many counts were recorded for this clonotype. A read error may produce the germline difference seen at one junction end. J is TRBJ2-1 and V is TRBV5-1; 7 bases are shared with TRBD2. Germline lookup yields CDR1 SGHRS and CDR2 YFSETQ. The CDR3 runs 15 residues. In DNA, the CDR3 is TGTGCCAGCAGTTTAGGGCTAGCGGCCTACAATGAGCAGTTCTTC. This encodes CASSLGLAAYNEQFF.

The chain joins TRBV20-1 to TRBJ2-3, with a possible D match to TRBD2 (5 bases). Trimming took 3 bases from V and 6 from J, leaving 16 bases between them. Germline loops: CDR1 DFQATT, CDR2 SNEGSKA (reference sequence). CDR3 length: 14 residues. CDR3 bases: TGCAGTGCTAGCCAAACCTTCGGCGGGGATACGCAGTATTTT. Translation gives CSASQTFGGDTQYF.

The CDR3 DNA is TGTGCCAGCAGCCTCATCGGGACTGGGCAGTATTTT. Protein sequence: CASSLIGTGQYF. The chain links TRBV7-2 to TRBJ2-3; the D gene is possibly TRBD2 (6 bases). There are 12 residues in the CDR3. The V and J ends lost 5 bases and 11 bases respectively, with 14 bases between them. The germline CDR1 and CDR2 sequences are SGHTA and FQGNSA.

The gene calls are TRBV27 and TRBJ1-5; possible D gene TRBD1, 5 bases. The CDR3 sequence is 15 residues long. Germline CDR1 and CDR2: MNHEY and SMNVEV (reference sequence). Trimming shortened V by 5 bases and J by 0 bases, and 11 bases separated the two germline ends. Written as DNA, the CDR3 is TGTGCCAGCAGTGTCAACAGGCATAGCAATCAGCCCCAGCATTTT. Protein sequence: CASSVNRHSNQPQHF.

The chain couples TRBV5-1 to TRBJ1-3, with TRBD1 as a possible D gene (6 bases). Trimming pared 4 bases from V and 2 bases from J, leaving 16 bases between. Germline V lookup: CDR1 SGHRS, CDR2 YFSETQ. The CDR3 extends over 16 amino acids. This chain's CDR3 is CASSPIGQKAGNTIYF. The CDR3 DNA follows: TGCGCCAGCAGCCCGATAGGACAGAAAGCTGGAAACACCATATATTTT.

V is TRBV10-3 and J is TRBJ1-1, with TRBD1 matching over 10 bases. Per the germline V gene, CDR1 is ENHRY and CDR2 is SYGVKD. V lost 6 bases to trimming and J lost 6 bases; unmatched junction nucleotides: 10. The CDR3 loop spans 15 amino acids. DNA of the CDR3: TGTGCCATCAGCGACCCGGGGACAGGGGTCGCTGAAGCTTTCTTT. Translating it yields CAISDPGTGVAEAFF.

The genes are TRBV4-1 and TRBJ1-2, with D uncertain. The V end lost 0 bases, the J end lost 4 bases, and 18 bases lay between the germline ends. CDR3 length: 17 amino acids. CDR1 is MGHRA and CDR2 is YSYEKL in the germline V gene. This chain's CDR3 is CASSQEGGRATFYGYTF. The CDR3, as DNA: TGCGCCAGCAGCCAAGAGGGAGGTAGGGCCACTTTCTATGGCTACACCTTC.

This clonotype was detected a few times. V gene TRBV6-2 or TRBV6-3 combines with J gene TRBJ1-1, with 8 bases identical to TRBD1. V was clipped by 4 bases and J by 1 base; unmatched bases: 5. The CDR3 has 15 amino acids. Germline lookup yields CDR1 MNHEY and CDR2 SVGEGT. CDR3 loop: CASSSQGAGNTEAFF. CDR3 DNA: TGTGCCAGCAGTTCCCAGGGGGCGGGGAACACTGAAGCTTTCTTT.

The chain employs TRBV6-6 and TRBJ2-3; D unclear. The CDR3 runs 13 residues. In germline, CDR1 is MNHNY, CDR2 SVGAGI (reference sequence). V lost 8 bases and J 5 bases, leaving 14 bases between the germline ends. The CDR3: CASHVAAGDTQYF. Here the CDR3 DNA reads TGTGCCAGCCACGTCGCGGCCGGAGATACGCAGTATTTT.

This chain uses TRBV5-1 with TRBJ2-1; no firm D call. The germline V gene has CDR1 SGHRS and CDR2 YFSETQ. The CDR3 covers 11 residues. V was clipped by 0 bases and J by 15 bases, with 10 bases between them. The CDR3: CASSLGQSPFF. The CDR3 bases are TGCGCCAGCAGCTTGGGTCAATCACCGTTCTTC.

This clonotype occurred a few times. The chain has TRBV24-1 and TRBJ2-3, with D perhaps being TRBD1 or TRBD2 (5 bases each). CDR1 and CDR2 (germline): KGHDR, SFDVKD. V lost 3 bases and J 8 bases, leaving 11 bases between the germline ends. The CDR3 covers 13 residues. The CDR3 sequence: CATSDVVGVTQYF. CDR3 nucleotide sequence: TGTGCCACCAGTGATGTAGTGGGGGTTACGCAGTATTTT.

The CDR3 sequence: CASSLLAGGKNEQFF. In DNA form, the CDR3 reads TGTGCCAGTAGTCTACTAGCGGGAGGTAAGAATGAGCAGTTCTTC. The chain combines TRBV19 with TRBJ2-1; 12 bases fit TRBD2. This CDR3 has 15 amino acids. J lost 7 bases, V lost 5 bases, and 6 bases had no gene match. CDR1 is LNHDA and CDR2 is SQIVND in the germline V gene (reference sequence).

The chain links TRBV20-1 to TRBJ2-3; weak D call: TRBD1 (5 bases). This CDR3 has 11 residues. Germline V gene lookup returns CDR1 DFQATT and CDR2 SNEGSKA (reference sequence). Deletions cut 6 bases from V and 5 bases from J, with 9 bases between. CDR3 coding DNA: TGCAGTGCCCTCAGGGTAGATACGCAGTATTTT. It specifies CSALRVDTQYF.

The V and J genes are TRBV20-1 and TRBJ2-7; the D gene is possibly TRBD1 (6 bases). Germline values: CDR1 DFQATT, CDR2 SNEGSKA (reference sequence). V gave up 5 bases and J gave up 0 bases, with 11 bases separating them. The CDR3 spans 13 residues. CDR3 bases: TGCAGTGCTCGACAGGCATTCTCCTACGAGCAGTACTTC. Its protein product is CSARQAFSYEQYF.